This TCR beta chain was found in a study of CD8+ T cells in alopecia areata. Study results and limitations: Tofacitinib significantly lowered scalp clonality and expanded CD8+ clones among the top 100. More clonal than normal scalp was lesional scalp, particularly alopecia totalis/universalis. Against the mouse data, patients shared TCRs less clearly, possibly for HLA reasons.

cDNA reverse transcribed from extracted RNA served as the sequencing template. Libraries were prepared by immunoSEQ multiplex PCR; TCRdb keeps only in-frame clonotypes and omits some of them. The sample holds 150,000 to 250,000 clones, 50% to 60% seen once. This sample's treatment: oral pan-JAK inhibitor, 5-10 mg twice daily. Note on this clone: Its antigen is not known.

V was clipped by 6 bases and J by 5 bases; unmatched bases: 2. This CDR3 comprises 12 residues. Germline lookup yields CDR1 SNHLY and CDR2 FYNNEI. Specimen: CD4+ T cells sorted from blood, collected at week 4, from a patient treated with tofacitinib. This chain connects TRBV2 to TRBJ2-3, with 7 bases identical to TRBD1. The TCR originated in a human donor with alopecia areata. The CDR3 nucleotides are TGTGCCAGCAGGAGACAGGGAGATACGCAGTATTTT. As protein: CASRRQGDTQYF.